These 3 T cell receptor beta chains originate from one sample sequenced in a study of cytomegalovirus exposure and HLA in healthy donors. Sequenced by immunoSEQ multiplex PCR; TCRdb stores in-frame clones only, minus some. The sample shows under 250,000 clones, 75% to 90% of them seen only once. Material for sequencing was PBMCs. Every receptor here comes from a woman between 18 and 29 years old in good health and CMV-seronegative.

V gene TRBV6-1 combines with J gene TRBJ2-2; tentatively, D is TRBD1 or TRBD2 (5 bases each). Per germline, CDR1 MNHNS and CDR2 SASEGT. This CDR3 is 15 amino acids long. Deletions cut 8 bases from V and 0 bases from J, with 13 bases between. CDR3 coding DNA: TGTGCCAGCGCTGCCGGGACGGCGAACACCGGGGAGCTGTTTTTT. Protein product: CASAAGTANTGELFF.

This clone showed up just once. The CDR3 nucleotides read TGTGCCAGCAGAAAGGACAGGGCGAACACCGGGGAGCTGTTTTTT. Translated, it gives CASRKDRANTGELFF. The chain has TRBV28 and TRBJ2-2; 8 nucleotides line up with TRBD1. The CDR3 runs to 15 residues. Germline loops: CDR1 MDHEN, CDR2 SYDVKM. V lost 6 bases and J lost 0; bases outside the gene matches: 3.

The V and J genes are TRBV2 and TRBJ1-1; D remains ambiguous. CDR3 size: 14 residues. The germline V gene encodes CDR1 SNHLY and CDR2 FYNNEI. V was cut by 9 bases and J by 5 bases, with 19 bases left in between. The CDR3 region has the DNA TGTGCCAGTAGGTCTTTCCTCCTCTCAACTGAAGCTTTCTTT. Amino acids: CASRSFLLSTEAFF.